One sample yielded the 18 T cell receptor beta chains listed below, sequenced in a study of naive and memory T cell subsets. Ligated cDNA underwent four rounds of PCR with nested alpha and beta constant region primers and SP2. TCRdb re-analysed the UMI-ligation and nested PCR reads in MiXCR, keeping a single row per CDR3 protein. Of some 15,000 distinct CDR3 sequences in the sample, 4% to 6.5% were seen once. Treatment here: skin biopsy from PPD injection site in Mantoux-positive individual. A UMI-containing oligonucleotide was joined by 3' ligation to the TCR cDNA template. The sequencing here drew on skin, taken from a tuberculin skin test site. These receptors were obtained from an adult in good health.

The V and J genes are TRBV21-1 and TRBJ2-4. TRBV21-1 is given as a pseudogene. This CDR3 is 19 amino acids long. The CDR3 nucleotides read TGTGCCAGCAGCAAAAACGGACGCGAGATACCCGTCGACAAAAACATTCAGTACTTC. This gives the protein CASSKNGREIPVDKNIQYF.

On this clonotype: A much larger clone differs from this one at a single base, so this may be a read error. The chain links TRBV20-1 to TRBJ2-5; TRBD1 might be the D (6 bases). The germline V gene encodes CDR1 DFQATT and CDR2 SNEGSKA (reference sequence). The CDR3 runs to 14 residues. The CDR3 nucleotides are TGCAGTGCTAGACAGGGGTTAGCTCAAGAGTCCCAGTACTTC. The encoded protein is CSARQGLAQESQYF.

There are many counts of this clonotype. The chain joins TRBV18 to TRBJ1-1; 9 nucleotides line up with TRBD1. Unmatched junction bases numbered 3, after V lost 4 bases and J lost 6 bases. This CDR3 has 13 residues. The V gene's germline CDR1 is KGHSH and CDR2 LQKENI. The CDR3 loop is CASSRDREAEAFF. The CDR3 DNA follows: TGTGCCAGCTCACGGGACAGGGAGGCTGAAGCTTTCTTT.

There are many counts of this clonotype. The rearrangement joins TRBV20-1 to TRBJ2-7, with 16 positions matching TRBD2. The CDR3 loop spans 17 amino acids. Losses at the gene ends were 4 bases for V and 2 bases for J; bases not matched to a gene: 8. Germline CDR1 DFQATT, CDR2 SNEGSKA (reference sequence). CDR3 sequence reads: CSATKGLAGGSPYEQYF. DNA of the CDR3: TGCAGTGCTACCAAGGGACTAGCGGGGGGGTCCCCCTACGAGCAGTACTTC.

This clonotype was found many times. The chain is built from TRBV29-1 and TRBJ1-3; D call uncertain. The CDR3 is 13 amino acids. From germline, CDR1 is SQVTM and CDR2 ANQGSEA. The V and J ends lost 2 bases and 0 bases respectively, with 5 bases between them. CDR3 sequence reads: CSVERLSGNTIYF. The CDR3 DNA reads as TGCAGCGTTGAACGTCTCTCTGGAAACACCATATATTTT.

There are a few counts of this clonotype. The chain couples TRBV2 to TRBJ2-5; weak D call: TRBD1 (6 bases). This CDR3 region has 14 residues. Per germline, CDR1 SNHLY and CDR2 FYNNEI. V lost 4 bases, J lost 4 bases, and 13 bases lay in between. The CDR3: CASSVTGSRETQYF. The CDR3 region has the DNA TGTGCCAGCAGTGTCACAGGGAGTCGAGAGACCCAGTACTTC.

The chain joins TRBV7-9 to TRBJ1-2; D gene ambiguous. Germline CDR1 and CDR2: SEHNR and FQNEAQ (reference sequence). The CDR3 has 12 residues. The V gene lost 5 bases and the J gene lost 6 bases, with 10 bases spanning the gap. The DNA for the CDR3 is TGTGCCAGCAGCCTAACAGTTGATGGCTACACCTTC. Amino acids: CASSLTVDGYTF. The whole variable domain, remainder taken from reference TRBV7-9 and TRBJ1-2, is DTGVSQNPRHKITKRGQNVTFRCDPISEHNRLYWYRQTLGQGPEFLTYFQNEAQLEKSRLLSDRFSAERPKGSFSTLEIQRTEQGDSAMYLCASSLTVDGYTFGSGTRLTVV.

This rearrangement joins TRBV7-2 to TRBJ2-7; no clear D. This CDR3 is 13 amino acids long. Looked up from germline, CDR1 is SGHTA and CDR2 is FQGNSA. V lost 1 base and J 6 bases, leaving 10 bases between the germline ends. CDR3: CASSLERQSEQYF. Here the CDR3 DNA reads TGTGCCAGCAGCTTAGAACGACAATCCGAGCAGTACTTC.

This clonotype appeared many times. This chain joins TRBV7-2 and TRBJ2-1, with TRBD1 identical over 12 bases. From germline, CDR1 is SGHTA and CDR2 FQGNSA. This CDR3 contains 16 residues. J was trimmed by 7 bases and V by 1 base; bases with no gene match: 5. CDR3 bases: TGTGCCAGCAGCTTAGGGGACAGGGGGCTAAGAAATGAGCAGTTCTTC. Its translation: CASSLGDRGLRNEQFF.

This clonotype was found many times. The chain is built from TRBV7-2 and TRBJ1-6; a possible D gene is TRBD1 (5 bases). Germline V gene sequence: CDR1 SGHTA, CDR2 FQGNSA. Trimming shortened V by 5 bases and J by 6 bases, and 17 bases separated the two germline ends. This CDR3 is built from 16 residues. This chain's CDR3 is CASSPHPDRFNSPLHF. The CDR3 DNA reads as TGTGCCAGCAGCCCCCACCCCGACAGATTTAATTCACCCCTCCACTTT. The variable domain in full, with the rest retrieved from reference TRBV7-2 and TRBJ1-6, is GAGVSQSPSNKVTEKGKDVELRCDPISGHTALYWYRQSLGQGLEFLIYFQGNSAPDKSGLPSDRFSAERTGGSVSTLTIQRTQQEDSAVYLCASSPHPDRFNSPLHFGNGTRLTVT.

This clonotype is medium-sized in the sample. The chain links TRBV5-4 to TRBJ2-1, with 7 nucleotides matching TRBD2. CDR3 length: 15 amino acids. The germline CDR1 and CDR2 sequences are SGHNT and YYREEE (reference sequence). V lost 0 bases to trimming and J lost 8 bases; unmatched junction nucleotides: 8. The CDR3 here is CASSLAGTTQDEQFF. The CDR3 DNA sequence: TGTGCCAGCAGCTTGGCGGGGACTACCCAAGATGAGCAGTTCTTC.

J is TRBJ1-5 and V is TRBV6-1; D ambiguous. Trimming shortened V by 3 bases and J by 5 bases, and 8 bases separated the two germline ends. CDR1 and CDR2 (germline): MNHNS, SASEGT. The CDR3 is 13 amino acids. The CDR3 DNA is TGTGCCAGCAGTGAGGGTCGGCATCAGCCCCAGCATTTT. It codes for CASSEGRHQPQHF.

The table lists this clonotype with many counts. The J gene is TRBJ2-1, the V gene TRBV20-1; TRBD2 agrees at 14 bases. The germline V gene has CDR1 DFQATT and CDR2 SNEGSKA (reference sequence). The CDR3 consists of 15 residues. The ends lost 6 bases at V and 9 bases at J; junction bases unmatched: 10. The CDR3 DNA reads TGCAGTGCGGAAATCGGACTAGCGGGGGGCGGTGAGCAGTTCTTC. This sequence encodes CSAEIGLAGGGEQFF.

This clonotype was recorded many times. The V call is TRBV12-3 or TRBV12-4, the J call TRBJ2-4; either TRBD1 or TRBD2 may fit D (5 bases each). The CDR3 length is 14 residues. The V and J ends lost 3 bases and 0 bases respectively, with 6 bases between them. CDR3 sequence: CASSFGAAKNIQYF. CDR3 nucleotides: TGTGCCAGCAGTTTCGGGGCAGCCAAAAACATTCAGTACTTC.

This clonotype has at least ten counts. The V call is TRBV7-9, the J call TRBJ1-1, with a tentative D call TRBD1 (6 bases). The germline V gene has CDR1 SEHNR and CDR2 FQNEAQ (reference sequence). V was trimmed by 5 bases and J by 10 bases, leaving 17 bases between them. The CDR3 totals 13 residues. In DNA, the CDR3 is TGTGCCAGCAGCCCACCGAGGGGGAGCGCAGCTTTCTTT. Residues: CASSPPRGSAAFF.

This clonotype was seen many times. The J gene is TRBJ1-2, the V gene TRBV2, with 9 bases aligning to TRBD1. The V gene's germline CDR1 is SNHLY and CDR2 FYNNEI. The CDR3 covers 12 residues. The J segment lost 8 bases and the V segment lost 6 bases, leaving 4 bases of the junction unmatched. CDR3 loop: CASRDRGSGYTF. The CDR3 DNA is TGTGCCAGCAGGGACAGGGGCTCCGGCTACACCTTC.

Ten or more counts support this clonotype. The chain joins TRBV7-6 to TRBJ1-5; TRBD1 aligns across 7 bases. The CDR3 length is 13 residues. The V gene's germline CDR1 is SGHVS and CDR2 FNYEAQ. Trimming cost V 6 bases and J 5 bases; bases outside gene matches: 4. The DNA of the CDR3 is TGTGCCAGCAGTCGTGACAGGGATCAGCCCCAGCATTTT. Its protein product is CASSRDRDQPQHF. Drawing the rest from reference TRBV7-6 and TRBJ1-5, the complete variable domain is GAGVSQSPRYKVTKRGQDVALRCDPISGHVSLYWYRQALGQGPEFLTYFNYEAQQDKSGLPNDRFSAERPEGSISTLTIQRTEQRDSAMYRCASSRDRDQPQHFGDGTRLSIL.

The table lists this clonotype with many counts. This sequence joins TRBV5-1 and TRBJ2-3; no firm D call. The germline CDR1 and CDR2 sequences are SGHRS and YFSETQ. The CDR3 is made up of 12 amino acids. The V end was cut by 2 bases, the J end by 5 bases, with 6 bases between. CDR3 in amino acids: CASSFDLDTQYF. For the CDR3, the DNA is TGCGCCAGCAGCTTCGATTTAGATACGCAGTATTTT.